Presented here are 9 T cell receptor beta chains from one specimen sequenced in a study of blood T cell repertoires in COVID-19. Clones were read by immunoSEQ multiplex PCR, and TCRdb kept only the in-frame ones, dropping some. The repertoire holds hundreds of thousands of clones, with 75% to 85% as singletons. The material sequenced was peripheral blood. The receptors were gathered from a woman in her forties or fifties with acute or convalescent COVID-19.

Only a few counts were recorded for this clone. V usage is TRBV5-1 and J usage is TRBJ1-1; TRBD1 matches at 8 bases. CDR3 length: 15 residues. The ends lost 0 bases at V and 5 bases at J; junction bases unmatched: 6. Germline V gene data show CDR1 as SGHRS and CDR2 as YFSETQ. DNA of the CDR3: TGCGCCAGCAGCTTGGAAGACAGGGGTAGGACTGAAGCTTTCTTT. Translated, it gives CASSLEDRGRTEAFF.

In this sample, this clone turned up a few times. This chain connects TRBV12-5 to TRBJ2-1, with a weak D call TRBD1 (5 bases). The CDR3 runs to 16 residues. Germline lookup yields CDR1 LGHNT and CDR2 FRNRAP. Trimming shortened V by 2 bases and J by 0 bases, and 11 bases separated the two germline ends. The CDR3 DNA is TGTGCTAGTGGTTTGAGGGGCGCGAGCTCCTACAATGAGCAGTTCTTC. Amino acid sequence: CASGLRGASSYNEQFF.

V gene TRBV3-1 (or the pseudogene TRBV3-2) combines with J gene TRBJ2-7; 7 nucleotides match TRBD1. This CDR3 has 14 amino acids. V shed 4 bases, J shed 3 bases, and the junction held 6 bases outside the gene matches. Germline lookup yields CDR1 LGHDT and CDR2 YNNKEL (reference sequence). The CDR3 is CASSPTGENYEQYF. CDR3 coding DNA: TGTGCCAGCAGCCCTACAGGGGAAAACTACGAGCAGTACTTC.

This clone came up once. The chain employs TRBV6-5 and TRBJ1-3, with no clear D. The germline V gene has CDR1 MNHEY and CDR2 SVGAGI. Trimming cost V 6 bases and J 7 bases, with 7 bases left between them. There are 11 residues in the CDR3. CDR3 sequence: CASRSPNTIYF. The CDR3 DNA is TGTGCCAGCAGGTCCCCGAACACCATATATTTT.

This chain uses TRBV27 with TRBJ1-3; D is undetermined. Germline V gene data show CDR1 as MNHEY and CDR2 as SMNVEV (reference sequence). Trimming stripped 5 bases from V and 2 bases from J, with 10 bases between. The CDR3 spans 14 residues. CDR3 in amino acids: CASSTRKTGNTIYF. The CDR3 DNA reads TGTGCCAGCAGTACCAGGAAAACTGGAAACACCATATATTTT.

This clone was seen just once. The chain uses TRBV27 and TRBJ2-7, with 10 bases aligning to TRBD1. V trimming: 3 bases; J trimming: 3 bases; junction bases outside the gene matches: 2. The CDR3 is 14 amino acids. CDR1 and CDR2 (germline): MNHEY, SMNVEV (reference sequence). As DNA, the CDR3 is TGTGCCAGCAGTTTGGGGGACAGGGGCTACGAGCAGTACTTC. Amino acid sequence: CASSLGDRGYEQYF.

CDR3 amino acids: CASSSRSGVDNEQFF. CDR3 in DNA: TGTGCCAGCAGTTCCAGGTCAGGGGTTGACAATGAGCAGTTCTTC. The chain joins TRBV6-2 or TRBV6-3 to TRBJ2-1, with D perhaps matching TRBD1 (6 bases). V lost 4 bases and J lost 5, with 15 bases in between. In germline, CDR1 is MNHEY, CDR2 SVGEGT. The CDR3 runs to 15 residues.

V gene TRBV7-9 combines with J gene TRBJ2-7, with D unresolved. CDR3 length: 14 residues. CDR1 is SEHNR and CDR2 is FQNEAQ in the germline V gene (reference sequence). The V end was cut by 0 bases, the J end by 0 bases, with 6 bases between. The CDR3 DNA reads TGTGCCAGCAGCTTAGCTCTGAGCTCCTACGAGCAGTACTTC. The encoded protein is CASSLALSSYEQYF.

The chain carries TRBV28 and TRBJ2-7, with a weak D call TRBD1 (8 bases). V was shortened by 4 bases and J by 2 bases, with 15 bases between the two germline ends. This CDR3 has 15 amino acids. Looked up from germline, CDR1 is MDHEN and CDR2 is SYDVKM. The chain's CDR3 is CASSSITGGAYEQYF. The CDR3 nucleotides are TGTGCCAGCAGTTCCATCACAGGGGGGGCCTACGAGCAGTACTTC.